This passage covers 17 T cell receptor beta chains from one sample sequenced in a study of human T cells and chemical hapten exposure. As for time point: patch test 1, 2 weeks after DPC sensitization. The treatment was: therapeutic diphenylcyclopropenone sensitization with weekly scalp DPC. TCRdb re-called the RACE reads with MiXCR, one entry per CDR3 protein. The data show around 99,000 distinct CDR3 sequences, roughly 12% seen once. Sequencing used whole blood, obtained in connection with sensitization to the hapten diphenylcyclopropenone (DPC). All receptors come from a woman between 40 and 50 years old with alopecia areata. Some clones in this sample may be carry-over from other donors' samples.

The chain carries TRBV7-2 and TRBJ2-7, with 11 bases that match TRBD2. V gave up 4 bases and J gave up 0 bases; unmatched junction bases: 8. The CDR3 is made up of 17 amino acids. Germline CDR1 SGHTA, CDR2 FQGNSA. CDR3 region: CASSSLAGGLSSYEQYF. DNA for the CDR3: TGTGCCAGCAGCTCGCTAGCGGGAGGCTTAAGCTCCTACGAGCAGTACTTC. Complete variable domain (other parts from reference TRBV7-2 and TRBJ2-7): GAGVSQSPSNKVTEKGKDVELRCDPISGHTALYWYRQSLGQGLEFLIYFQGNSAPDKSGLPSDRFSAERTGGSVSTLTIQRTQQEDSAVYLCASSSLAGGLSSYEQYFGPGTRLTVT.

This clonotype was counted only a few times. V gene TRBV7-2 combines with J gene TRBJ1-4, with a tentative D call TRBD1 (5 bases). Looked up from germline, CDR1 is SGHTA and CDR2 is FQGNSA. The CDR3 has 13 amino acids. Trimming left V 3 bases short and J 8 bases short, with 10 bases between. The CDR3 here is CASSFAGGEKLFF. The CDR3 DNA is TGTGCCAGCAGCTTCGCGGGGGGAGAAAAACTGTTTTTT.

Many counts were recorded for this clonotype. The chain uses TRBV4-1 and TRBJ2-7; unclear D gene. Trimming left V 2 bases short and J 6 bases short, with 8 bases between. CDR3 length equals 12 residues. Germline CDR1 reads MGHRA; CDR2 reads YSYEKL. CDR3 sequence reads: CASSQTGREQYF. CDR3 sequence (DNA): TGCGCCAGCAGCCAAACTGGACGCGAGCAGTACTTC.

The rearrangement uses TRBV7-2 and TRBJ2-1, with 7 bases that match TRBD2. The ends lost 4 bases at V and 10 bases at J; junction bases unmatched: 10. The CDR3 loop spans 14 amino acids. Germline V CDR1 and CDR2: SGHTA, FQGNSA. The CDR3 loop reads CASSYQGGPYEQFF. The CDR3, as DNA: TGTGCCAGCAGCTATCAGGGAGGGCCTTACGAGCAGTTCTTC. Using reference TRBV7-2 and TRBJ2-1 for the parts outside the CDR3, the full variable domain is GAGVSQSPSNKVTEKGKDVELRCDPISGHTALYWYRQSLGQGLEFLIYFQGNSAPDKSGLPSDRFSAERTGGSVSTLTIQRTQQEDSAVYLCASSYQGGPYEQFFGPGTRLTVL.

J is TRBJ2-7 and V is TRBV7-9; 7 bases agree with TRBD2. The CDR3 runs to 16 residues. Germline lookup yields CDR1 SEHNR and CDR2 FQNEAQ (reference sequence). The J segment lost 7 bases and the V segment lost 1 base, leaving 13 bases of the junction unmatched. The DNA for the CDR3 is TGTGCCAGCAGCTTAGAGGAGGGAGGGCCGGAAAAAGAGCAGTACTTC. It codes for CASSLEEGGPEKEQYF.

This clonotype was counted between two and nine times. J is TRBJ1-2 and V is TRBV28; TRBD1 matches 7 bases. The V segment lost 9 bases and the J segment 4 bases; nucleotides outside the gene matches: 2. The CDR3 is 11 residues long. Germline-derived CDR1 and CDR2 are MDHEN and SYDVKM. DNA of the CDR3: TGTGCCAGTACAGGGGTCTATGGCTACACCTTC. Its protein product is CASTGVYGYTF.

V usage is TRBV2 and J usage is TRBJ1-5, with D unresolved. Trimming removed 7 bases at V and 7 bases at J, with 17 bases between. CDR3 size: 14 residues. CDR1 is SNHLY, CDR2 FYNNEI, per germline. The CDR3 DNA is TGTGCCAGCAATCGGGGAGGAAAGGGCCAGCCCCAGCATTTT. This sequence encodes CASNRGGKGQPQHF.

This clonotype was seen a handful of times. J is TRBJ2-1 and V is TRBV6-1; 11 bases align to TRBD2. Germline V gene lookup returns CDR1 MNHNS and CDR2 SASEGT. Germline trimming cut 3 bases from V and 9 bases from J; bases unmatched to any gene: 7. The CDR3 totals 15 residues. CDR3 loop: CASSETSGASGEQFF. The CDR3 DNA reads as TGTGCCAGCAGTGAGACTAGCGGGGCCAGTGGTGAGCAGTTCTTC.

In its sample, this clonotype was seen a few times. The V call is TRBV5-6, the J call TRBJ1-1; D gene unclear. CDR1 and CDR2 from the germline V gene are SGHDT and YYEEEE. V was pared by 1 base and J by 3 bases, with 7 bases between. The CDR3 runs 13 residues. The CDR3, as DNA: TGTGCCAGCAGCTTGCGTCTGTACACTGAAGCTTTCTTT. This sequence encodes CASSLRLYTEAFF.

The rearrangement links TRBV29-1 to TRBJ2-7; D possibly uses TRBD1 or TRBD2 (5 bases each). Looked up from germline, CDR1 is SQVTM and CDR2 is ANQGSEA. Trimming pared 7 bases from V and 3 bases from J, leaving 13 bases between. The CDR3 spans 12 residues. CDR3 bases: TGCAGCGCCGTACAGGCGGGCTACGAGCAGTACTTC. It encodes CSAVQAGYEQYF.

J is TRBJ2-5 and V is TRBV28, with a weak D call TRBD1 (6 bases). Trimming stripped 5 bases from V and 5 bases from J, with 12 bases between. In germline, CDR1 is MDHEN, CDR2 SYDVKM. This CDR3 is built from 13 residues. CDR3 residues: CASSLGTWETQYF. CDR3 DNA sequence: TGTGCCAGCAGTCTCGGGACATGGGAGACCCAGTACTTC.

The CDR3 DNA follows: TGTGCCAGCAGCCCTCCCAGTACTCGGAACACTGAAGCTTTCTTT. It translates to CASSPPSTRNTEAFF. V usage is TRBV7-9 and J usage is TRBJ1-1; D gene uncertain. The V and J ends lost 5 bases and 1 base respectively, with 14 bases between them. Germline loops: CDR1 SEHNR, CDR2 FQNEAQ (reference sequence). The CDR3 length is 15 residues.

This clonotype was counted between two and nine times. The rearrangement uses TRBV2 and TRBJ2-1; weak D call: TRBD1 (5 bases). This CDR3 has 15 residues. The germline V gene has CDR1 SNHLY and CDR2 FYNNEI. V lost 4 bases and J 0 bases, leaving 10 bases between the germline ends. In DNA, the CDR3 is TGTGCCAGCAGTGTCGGACAACCCTCCTACAATGAGCAGTTCTTC. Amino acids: CASSVGQPSYNEQFF.

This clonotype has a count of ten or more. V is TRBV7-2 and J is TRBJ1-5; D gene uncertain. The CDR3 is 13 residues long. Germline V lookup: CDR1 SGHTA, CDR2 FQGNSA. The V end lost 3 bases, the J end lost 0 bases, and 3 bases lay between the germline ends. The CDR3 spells CASSLSSNQPQHF. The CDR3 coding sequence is TGTGCCAGCAGCTTGAGTAGCAATCAGCCCCAGCATTTT.

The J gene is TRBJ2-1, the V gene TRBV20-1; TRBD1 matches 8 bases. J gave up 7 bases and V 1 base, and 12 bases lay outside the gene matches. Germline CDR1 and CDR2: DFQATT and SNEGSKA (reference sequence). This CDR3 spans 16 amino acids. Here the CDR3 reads CSARGMDRALRNEQFF. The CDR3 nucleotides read TGCAGTGCTAGAGGAATGGACAGGGCCTTAAGAAATGAGCAGTTCTTC.

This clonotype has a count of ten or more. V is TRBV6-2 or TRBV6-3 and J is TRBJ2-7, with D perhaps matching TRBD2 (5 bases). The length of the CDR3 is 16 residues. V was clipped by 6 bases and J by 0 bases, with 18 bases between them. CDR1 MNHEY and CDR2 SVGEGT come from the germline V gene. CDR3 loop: CASSYRLMGSSYEQYF. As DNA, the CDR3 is TGTGCCAGCAGCTACAGATTAATGGGGAGCTCCTACGAGCAGTACTTC.

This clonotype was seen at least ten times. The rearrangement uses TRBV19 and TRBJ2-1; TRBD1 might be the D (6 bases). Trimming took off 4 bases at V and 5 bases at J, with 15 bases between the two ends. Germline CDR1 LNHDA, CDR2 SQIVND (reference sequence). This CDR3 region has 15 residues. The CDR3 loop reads CASSTGAEINNEQFF. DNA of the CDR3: TGTGCCAGTAGTACAGGGGCCGAAATTAACAATGAGCAGTTCTTC.